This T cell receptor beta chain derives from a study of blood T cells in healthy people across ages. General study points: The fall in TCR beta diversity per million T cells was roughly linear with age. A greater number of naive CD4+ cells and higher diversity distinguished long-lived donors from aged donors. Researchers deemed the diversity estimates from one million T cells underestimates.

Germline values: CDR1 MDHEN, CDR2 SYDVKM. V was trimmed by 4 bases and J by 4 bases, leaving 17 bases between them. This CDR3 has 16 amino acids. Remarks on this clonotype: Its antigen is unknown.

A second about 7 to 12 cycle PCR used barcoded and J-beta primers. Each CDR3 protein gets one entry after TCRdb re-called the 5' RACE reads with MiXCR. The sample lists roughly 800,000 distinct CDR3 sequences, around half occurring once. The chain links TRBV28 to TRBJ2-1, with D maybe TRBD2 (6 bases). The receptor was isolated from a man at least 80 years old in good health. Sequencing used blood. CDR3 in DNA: TGTGCCAGCAGTTCGGCTAGCGAGTCCTTGTACAATGAGCAGTTCTTC. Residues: CASSSASESLYNEQFF.